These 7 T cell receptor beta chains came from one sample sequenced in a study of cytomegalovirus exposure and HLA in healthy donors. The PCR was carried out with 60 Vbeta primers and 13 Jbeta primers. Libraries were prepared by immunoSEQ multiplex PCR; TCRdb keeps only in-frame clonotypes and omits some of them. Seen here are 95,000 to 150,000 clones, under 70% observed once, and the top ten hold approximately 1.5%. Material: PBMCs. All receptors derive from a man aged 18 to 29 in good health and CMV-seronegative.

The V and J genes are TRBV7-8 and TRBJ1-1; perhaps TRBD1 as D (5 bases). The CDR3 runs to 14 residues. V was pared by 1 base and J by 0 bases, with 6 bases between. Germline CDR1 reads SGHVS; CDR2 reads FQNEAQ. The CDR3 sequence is CASSLGQMNTEAFF. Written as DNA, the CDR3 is TGTGCCAGCAGCTTAGGACAGATGAACACTGAAGCTTTCTTT.

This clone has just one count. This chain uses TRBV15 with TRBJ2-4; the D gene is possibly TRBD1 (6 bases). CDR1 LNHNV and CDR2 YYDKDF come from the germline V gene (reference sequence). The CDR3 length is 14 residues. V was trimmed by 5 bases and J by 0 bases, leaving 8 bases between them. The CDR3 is CATSDRLAKNIQYF. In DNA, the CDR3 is TGTGCCACCAGCGACAGGTTAGCCAAAAACATTCAGTACTTC.

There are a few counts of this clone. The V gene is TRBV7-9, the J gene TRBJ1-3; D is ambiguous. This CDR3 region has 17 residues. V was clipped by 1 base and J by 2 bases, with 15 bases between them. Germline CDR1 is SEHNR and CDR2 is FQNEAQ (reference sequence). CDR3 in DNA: TGTGCCAGCAGCTTAGTAGGCGGCGGATTCACTGGAAACACCATATATTTT. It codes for CASSLVGGGFTGNTIYF.

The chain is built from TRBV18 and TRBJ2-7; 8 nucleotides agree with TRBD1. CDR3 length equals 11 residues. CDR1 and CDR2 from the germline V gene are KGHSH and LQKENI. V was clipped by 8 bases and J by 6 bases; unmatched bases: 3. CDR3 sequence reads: CASQTGVEQYF. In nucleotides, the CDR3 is TGTGCCAGCCAGACAGGGGTCGAGCAGTACTTC.

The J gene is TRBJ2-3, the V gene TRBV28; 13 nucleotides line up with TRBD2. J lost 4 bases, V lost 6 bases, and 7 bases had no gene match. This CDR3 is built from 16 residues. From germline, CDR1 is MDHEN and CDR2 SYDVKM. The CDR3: CASSDRGLAGSDTQYF. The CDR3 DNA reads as TGTGCCAGCAGCGATCGGGGACTAGCGGGGTCAGATACGCAGTATTTT.

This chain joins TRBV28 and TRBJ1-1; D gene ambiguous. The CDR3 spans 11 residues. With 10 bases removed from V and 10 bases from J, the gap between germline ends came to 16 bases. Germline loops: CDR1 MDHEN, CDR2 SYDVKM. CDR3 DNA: TGTGCCACCGCCGATGAGCGACGAGCTTTCTTT. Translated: CATADERRAFF.

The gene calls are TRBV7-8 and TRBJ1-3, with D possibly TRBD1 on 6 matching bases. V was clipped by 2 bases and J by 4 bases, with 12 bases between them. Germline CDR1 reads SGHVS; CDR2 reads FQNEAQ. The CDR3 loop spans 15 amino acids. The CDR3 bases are TGTGCCAGCAGCTTAAGCTGGGGGCCGGGAAACACCATATATTTT. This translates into CASSLSWGPGNTIYF.